One and the same sample provided the 14 T cell receptor beta chains below, sequenced in a study of T cell responses to AZD1222 COVID-19 vaccine. TCRdb's copy holds only in-frame clones and misses some; the assay was immunoSEQ multiplex PCR. The sample has 170,000 or so clones; approximately 86% are singletons. The specimen comprised peripheral blood, sampled on day 0 of AZD1222 vaccination. Source of these receptors: an adult in good health.

The rearrangement uses TRBV12-3 or TRBV12-4 and TRBJ2-7; D uncertain. This CDR3 is 12 amino acids long. The V gene lost 6 bases and the J gene lost 5 bases, with 11 bases spanning the gap. CDR3 in amino acids: CASSPQMDEQYF. The CDR3 nucleotides are TGTGCCAGCAGCCCTCAGATGGACGAGCAGTACTTC.

This chain links TRBV18 with TRBJ2-2, with 8 bases identical to TRBD2. The ends lost 10 bases at V and 5 bases at J; junction bases unmatched: 9. The CDR3 spans 14 residues. The germline gives CDR1 KGHSH, CDR2 LQKENI. The CDR3 DNA follows: TGTGCCACCACTGGGACTAGAGAAACCGGGGAGCTGTTTTTT. Protein sequence: CATTGTRETGELFF.

The CDR3 reads CASSRWDRDEETQYF. The CDR3 nucleotides are TGCGCCAGCAGTAGATGGGACAGGGACGAAGAGACCCAGTACTTC. The chain has TRBV10-2 and TRBJ2-5, with 9 nucleotides matching TRBD1. The CDR3 runs to 15 residues. Germline lookup yields CDR1 WSHSY and CDR2 SAAADI. J was trimmed by 3 bases and V by 5 bases; bases with no gene match: 7.

The J gene is TRBJ2-7, the V gene TRBV7-8; the match to TRBD1 covers 9 bases. Per the germline V gene, CDR1 is SGHVS and CDR2 is FQNEAQ. The CDR3 length is 17 residues. The J segment lost 3 bases and the V segment lost 0 bases, leaving 9 bases of the junction unmatched. The CDR3 region has the DNA TGTGCCAGCAGCTTAGCTCGAGGGACAGGGATTTTCTACGAGCAGTACTTC. Amino acids: CASSLARGTGIFYEQYF.

This chain connects TRBV5-1 to TRBJ1-2; possible D gene TRBD1, 5 bases. Germline V CDR1 and CDR2: SGHRS, YFSETQ. This CDR3 contains 13 residues. V lost 0 bases and J lost 8, with 11 bases in between. CDR3 region: CASSLEGTGGYTF. The CDR3 nucleotides are TGCGCCAGCAGCTTGGAAGGGACCGGCGGCTACACCTTC.

This clone has more than one count but fewer than ten. The V call is TRBV6-9, the J call TRBJ2-1; 7 bases fit TRBD2. Per germline, CDR1 MNHGY and CDR2 SVAAGI. The CDR3 spans 15 residues. V lost 7 bases to trimming and J lost 8 bases; unmatched junction nucleotides: 14. CDR3 bases: TGTGCCAGCATTAAATGGTGGCGGGAGTTGGATGAGCAGTTCTTC. Translation gives CASIKWWRELDEQFF.

This chain connects TRBV4-2 to TRBJ2-3; D gene unclear. This CDR3 has 12 residues. Germline CDR1 and CDR2: LGHNA and YNFKEQ. V dropped 0 bases and J dropped 9 bases, with 7 bases sitting between them. The CDR3 reads CASSQERPTQYF. The CDR3 coding sequence is TGTGCCAGCAGCCAAGAGCGACCAACGCAGTATTTT.

The rearrangement joins TRBV24-1 to TRBJ1-4; D is ambiguous. V lost 3 bases and J lost 7, with 5 bases in between. Looked up from germline, CDR1 is KGHDR and CDR2 is SFDVKD. The CDR3 totals 12 residues. In DNA form, the CDR3 reads TGTGCCACCAGTGATAGGACTGAAAAACTGTTTTTT. Translated, it gives CATSDRTEKLFF.

Here the CDR3 reads CASSLAVGRGHQPQHF. The CDR3 DNA reads as TGTGCCAGCAGCTTAGCGGTTGGGAGAGGGCATCAGCCCCAGCATTTT. The chain has TRBV7-8 and TRBJ1-5; no reliable D call. Germline V gene data show CDR1 as SGHVS and CDR2 as FQNEAQ. The CDR3 loop spans 16 amino acids. V shed 0 bases and J shed 5 bases, with 14 bases lying between them.

V gene TRBV7-8 combines with J gene TRBJ1-5; D might be TRBD1 (5 bases). The CDR3 runs to 15 residues. The V end was cut by 1 base, the J end by 4 bases, with 11 bases between. Germline CDR1 and CDR2: SGHVS and FQNEAQ. The CDR3 protein is CASSLDDSLNQPQHF. The CDR3 bases are TGTGCCAGCAGCTTAGACGACAGCTTAAATCAGCCCCAGCATTTT.

This chain uses TRBV28 with TRBJ1-1, with D possibly TRBD1 on 6 matching bases. This CDR3 is built from 12 residues. V was clipped by 2 bases and J by 8 bases, with 9 bases between them. Germline values: CDR1 MDHEN, CDR2 SYDVKM. The CDR3 reads CASSLNDREAFF. The CDR3 DNA reads as TGTGCCAGCAGTTTAAACGACAGGGAAGCTTTCTTT.

The chain has TRBV5-8 and TRBJ1-5; 9 nucleotides agree with TRBD1. The V gene end was trimmed by 3 bases and the J gene end by 2 bases; junction bases not matched to a gene: 6. There are 16 residues in the CDR3. Germline assignment: CDR1 SGHTS and CDR2 YDEGEE. The CDR3 here is CASSSTGGYGNQPQHF. The CDR3 bases are TGTGCCAGCAGCTCGACAGGGGGATATGGCAATCAGCCCCAGCATTTT.

V usage is TRBV19 and J usage is TRBJ1-5; 12 nucleotides line up with TRBD1. CDR3 length: 16 amino acids. Germline V gene sequence: CDR1 LNHDA, CDR2 SQIVND (reference sequence). J was trimmed by 7 bases and V by 7 bases; bases with no gene match: 11. CDR3 sequence (DNA): TGTGCCAGTACCAGGGGACAGGGGGCTATGTCGCAGCCCCAGCATTTT. As protein: CASTRGQGAMSQPQHF.

V is TRBV5-1 and J is TRBJ2-5; D remains ambiguous. The CDR3 sequence is 13 residues long. CDR1 is SGHRS, CDR2 YFSETQ, per germline. Trimming removed 4 bases at V and 4 bases at J, with 11 bases between. The CDR3 DNA reads as TGCGCCAGCAGCCTCGGATCAGGAGAGACCCAGTACTTC. This translates into CASSLGSGETQYF. Drawing the rest from reference TRBV5-1 and TRBJ2-5, the complete variable domain is KAGVTQTPRYLIKTRGQQVTLSCSPISGHRSVSWYQQTPGQGLQFLFEYFSETQRNKGNFPGRFSGRQFSNSRSEMNVSTLELGDSALYLCASSLGSGETQYFGPGTRLLVL.